This TCR beta chain was found in a study of T-cell reconstitution after alpha-beta-depleted transplantation in children. This clonotype was counted only a few times. At one of its ends the junction is not consistent with the germline gene, which may arise from a read error. CDR3 size: 15 residues. CDR1 and CDR2 from the germline V gene are LGHNA and YSLEER. The library targeted TCRbeta and was prepared with unique molecular identifiers. TCRdb called the PCR reads again in MiXCR, with one record for every CDR3 protein. The repertoire includes about 230,000 distinct CDR3 sequences, around 12% of them detected once, and around 3% sits in the top ten.

The V and J genes are TRBV4-3 and TRBJ1-2; weak D call: TRBD1 (5 bases). This sequence originates from a human donor who donated a stem cell graft to a child with acute lymphoblastic leukemia. Material: PBMCs from the stem cell graft donor, obtained from the stem cell graft. The CDR3 DNA reads TGCGCCAGCAGCCAAGATCTGGTGGGGACCGCACTAGCCCGTTTC. Encoded protein: CASSQDLVGTALARF.